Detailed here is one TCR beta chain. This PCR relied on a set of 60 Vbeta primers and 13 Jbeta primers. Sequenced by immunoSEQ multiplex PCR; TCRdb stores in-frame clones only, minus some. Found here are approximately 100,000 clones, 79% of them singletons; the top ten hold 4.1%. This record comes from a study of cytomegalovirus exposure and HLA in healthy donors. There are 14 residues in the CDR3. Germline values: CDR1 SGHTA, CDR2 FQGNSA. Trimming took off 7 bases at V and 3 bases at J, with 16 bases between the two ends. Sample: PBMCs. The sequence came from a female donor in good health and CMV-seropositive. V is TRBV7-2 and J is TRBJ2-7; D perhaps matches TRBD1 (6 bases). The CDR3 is CASTRTVDYYEQYF. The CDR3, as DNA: TGTGCCAGCACCCGGACAGTTGACTACTACGAGCAGTACTTC.